This T cell receptor beta chain was documented in a study of Ad26.COV2.S vaccination and SARS-CoV-2 variants (dated by TCRdb to the early 2020s). Regarding the complete study: Vaccine-arm donors came from COV1001, a multicentre, randomized, double-blind, placebo-controlled phase I-IIa trial of Ad26.COV2.S in healthy adults. Ad26.COV2.S was administered intramuscularly at a dose of 5x10^10 or 1x10^11 viral particles, either as one shot or as two shots given 56 days apart. The specificity and breadth of SARS-CoV-2-reactive T cell receptors after Ad26.COV2.S vaccination were assessed by TCRbeta repertoire sequencing. A total of roughly 32 samples were included in the TCR-sequenced set, comprising roughly 20 Ad26.COV2.S vaccine recipients, 5 placebo recipients and 8 SARS-CoV-2 convalescent individuals. Trial participants were randomized into five groups of five: low-dose or high-dose Ad26.COV2.S given once or twice, or placebo on both occasions. Throughout the experiments and outcome assessment, investigators stayed blinded to trial group allocation.

The immunoSEQ Assay was the method used to sequence TCRbeta CDR3 regions. After extraction, genomic DNA underwent amplification by bias-controlled multiplex PCR, followed by high-throughput sequencing. The authors processed their data as follows. Collapsing and filtering of sequences were performed to quantify the absolute abundance of each unique TCRbeta CDR3 region. T cell fraction was estimated by normalizing TCRbeta template counts to usable DNA, which was measured by amplifying reference genes present in all nucleated cells. Repertoire TCRs were annotated as SARS-CoV-2-specific when V gene, CDR3 amino acid sequence and J gene were exactly matched to a known reactive TCR set. The reference SARS-CoV-2 TCR set was derived from MIRA and filtered for enrichment in COVID-19-positive ImmuneCODE repertoires, a step that removed public or cross-reactive TCRs. Using the MIRA antigens, annotated TCRs were further analysed by specific ORF or by position within an ORF. Breadth was defined as annotated unique rearrangements over total unique productive rearrangements; depth was the summed frequency of those rearrangements. Group comparisons of TCR breadth used two-sided Wilcoxon rank-sum tests. TCRdb limited this immuneACCESS table to in-frame rearrangements with V and J called. A share of clones is missing; checked studies link under half to unresolved V genes, and the rest is unexplained. For V, J and clone size, that table is used; D and trimming come from the DNA. This sample lists about 680,000 clones; 89% were detected once. The biggest ten clones account for nearly 1.5% of the sample.

Including cysteine and phenylalanine, the CDR3 has 14 amino acids. The sequence is cut down to CDR3 DNA, 42 bases in frame from base 1. The germline V gene yields MNHEY for CDR1 and SVGAGI for CDR2. The V and J ends are trimmed by 6 bases and 3 bases, leaving 12 bases between them. The treatment or condition label, read with the paper, signifies: around 19 received Ad26.COV2.S at low or high dose, single or two shots; 5 received placebo; per-sample allocation not given. Repertoires of vaccine and placebo recipients were sequenced from samples taken on day 63 after the first injection. Cohort 1b enrolled roughly 25 adults aged 18-55 years at a single site in Boston, USA, between 29 July and 7 August 2020. Ad26.COV2.S was a replication-incompetent adenovirus type 26 vector expressing a prefusion-stabilized SARS-CoV-2 spike protein from the original Wuhan strain. Results and caveats for the whole study, not just this receptor: Comparing responses between vaccine doses or regimens was not something the study was powered to do. Ad26.COV2.S recipients had higher spike-specific TCR breadth than placebo recipients (P = 0.0014). The authors noted that total T cell responses may have been underestimated by the TCR breadth and depth analyses. After vaccination, spike-specific CD8+ and CD4+ T cell responses were reported to show substantial breadth. Vaccine and placebo recipients had comparable non-spike TCR breadth, which fits with the vaccine containing only spike.

About this clone itself: This clone's antigen is unknown. Per-nucleotide qualities are absent, and no much larger clonotype sits a single base away.

Material: peripheral blood, obtained in a trial of Ad26.COV2.S vaccine versus placebo. The sequence derives from a person aged 18-60 years who received the Ad26.COV2.S COVID-19 vaccine or a placebo. The receptor chain draws on TRBV6-5 and TRBJ2-4, with TRBD2 perhaps the D gene, on 6 matching bases. The nucleotide sequence reads TGTGCCAGCAGGGGGGGAGGCAGCAAAAACATTCAGTACTTC. Its translation reads: CASRGGGSKNIQYF.